Listed below are T cell receptor beta chains from one sample, sequenced in a study of T cell changes during pregnancy in multiple sclerosis. Some clones are missing from TCRdb's copy, which holds only in-frame ones; the method was immunoSEQ multiplex PCR. The table includes 60,000 to 70,000 clones, more than 75% detected once. Sequencing used peripheral blood, obtained in the third trimester of pregnancy. Receptor source: a female donor in good health, enrolled as a control in a pregnancy study. CDR3s include the opening cysteine and the closing phenylalanine or tryptophan. A D gene is named only where the DNA matches it firmly. Part of the rows lack a size; the others show once, few, many or a class for expanded clones.

clone_size d_call cdr3_length j_call v_call cdr3_aa cdr3_nt
- - 13 TRBJ2-5 TRBV2 CASSEPNQETQYF TGTGCCAGCAGCGAGCCGAATCAAGAGACCCAGTACTTC
- TRBD1 14 TRBJ2-5 TRBV5-4 CASSSGTGEETQYF TGTGCCAGCAGCTCCGGGACAGGGGAAGAGACCCAGTACTTC
- - 15 TRBJ1-3 TRBV29-1 CSAVVGRGSGNTIYF TGCAGCGCGGTAGTTGGCAGGGGTTCTGGAAACACCATATATTTT
- - 13 TRBJ1-5 TRBV2 CASGGSGGQPQHF TGTGCCAGCGGAGGGAGTGGGGGTCAGCCCCAGCATTTT
- TRBD1 15 TRBJ2-7 TRBV15 CATSREGGTGYEQYF TGTGCCACCAGCAGAGAAGGCGGGACAGGCTACGAGCAGTACTTC
- - 10 TRBJ2-7 TRBV10-2 CASTGTEQYF TGCGCCAGCACCGGTACCGAGCAGTACTTC
- TRBD1 18 TRBJ1-3 TRBV28 CASLDSLGQGNSGNTIYF TGTGCCAGCCTAGACAGCCTGGGACAGGGAAACTCTGGAAACACCATATATTTT
- TRBD1 16 TRBJ2-1 TRBV7-8 CASSKDRDRIYNEQFF TGTGCCAGCAGCAAAGACCGGGACAGGATTTACAATGAGCAGTTCTTC
- - 13 TRBJ2-1 TRBV2 CASRRVQGPEQFF TGTGCCAGCAGGAGGGTCCAGGGGCCCGAGCAGTTCTTC
- - 14 TRBJ2-3 TRBV6-5 CASSYGRRADTQYF TGTGCCAGCAGTTACGGTCGGAGGGCAGATACGCAGTATTTT
- TRBD1 13 TRBJ2-7 TRBV28 CATLGQPTYEQYF TGTGCCACCTTGGGACAGCCTACCTACGAGCAGTACTTC
once - 14 TRBJ1-1 TRBV7-9 CASSLAGGRGRAFF TGTGCCAGCAGCTTAGCCGGGGGTAGGGGCAGAGCTTTCTTT
- - 14 TRBJ1-1 TRBV11-1 CASSFGSESTEAFF TGTGCCAGCAGCTTCGGGTCGGAGAGCACTGAAGCTTTCTTT
once - 14 TRBJ2-3 TRBV19 CASSIRESTDTQYF TGTGCCAGTAGTATAAGGGAGAGCACAGATACGCAGTATTTT
- TRBD1 16 TRBJ2-1 TRBV6-4 CASSDSGQGDYNEQFF TGTGCCAGCAGTGACTCGGGCCAGGGGGACTACAATGAGCAGTTCTTC
- TRBD1 15 TRBJ2-5 TRBV6-6 CASSDRDSHQETQYF TGTGCCAGCAGTGACCGGGACAGCCACCAAGAGACCCAGTACTTC
- - 12 TRBJ1-2 TRBV6-5 CASRQFPLGYTF TGTGCCAGCAGACAGTTTCCCCTGGGCTACACCTTC
- - 14 TRBJ1-1 TRBV19 CASSRHGERPEAFF TGTGCCAGTAGCCGCCACGGGGAGCGGCCTGAAGCTTTCTTT
once TRBD1 16 TRBJ1-4 TRBV6-1 CASSEWGTGLNEKLFF TGTGCCAGCAGTGAATGGGGGACAGGGCTTAATGAAAAACTGTTTTTT
- TRBD2 17 TRBJ2-1 TRBV4-1 CASSPSSGTGGGGGQFF TGCGCCAGCAGCCCATCCAGCGGGACCGGCGGGGGAGGCGGGCAGTTCTTC
- - 15 TRBJ2-1 TRBV6-4 CASSAEGGSYNEQFF TGTGCCAGCAGTGCCGAGGGCGGATCCTACAATGAGCAGTTCTTC
- - 14 TRBJ1-6 TRBV7-2 CASSLIIEYSPLHF TGTGCCAGCAGCTTAATTATCGAGTATTCACCCCTCCACTTT
- - 16 TRBJ1-2 TRBV4-2 CASSQEGAVGSYGYTF TGTGCCAGCAGCCAAGAGGGGGCGGTAGGGTCCTATGGCTACACCTTC
- - 13 TRBJ2-1 TRBV7-2 CASRYNSGDEQFF TGTGCCAGCAGGTACAATTCGGGGGATGAGCAGTTCTTC
- - 11 TRBJ2-7 TRBV30 CAWSVGGEQYF TGTGCCTGGAGTGTCGGGGGCGAGCAGTACTTC
- - 15 TRBJ1-1 TRBV15 CATSSLAGFGTEAFF TGTGCCACCAGCAGTCTTGCAGGGTTTGGCACTGAAGCTTTCTTT
- - 12 TRBJ2-5 TRBV12-5 CASGSLQETQYF TGTGCTAGTGGTTCGCTACAAGAGACCCAGTACTTC
- TRBD1 16 TRBJ1-2 TRBV28 CASSFSPGTGGGGYTF TGTGCCAGCAGTTTTAGTCCTGGGACAGGGGGTGGAGGCTACACCTTC
- TRBD1 14 TRBJ1-2 TRBV18 CASSPLGQNYGYTF TGTGCCAGCTCACCCCTGGGACAGAACTATGGCTACACCTTC
- - 15 TRBJ2-1 TRBV11-1 CASSFGREGVNEQFF TGTGCCAGCAGCTTCGGCCGTGAGGGGGTCAATGAGCAGTTCTTC
- TRBD1 13 TRBJ1-1 TRBV6-5 CASRNRGWTEAFF TGTGCCAGCAGAAACAGGGGATGGACTGAAGCTTTCTTT
- - 15 TRBJ2-6 TRBV5-4 CASSFLAAGANVLTF TGTGCCAGCAGCTTCTTGGCAGCTGGGGCCAACGTCCTGACTTTC
- - 12 TRBJ2-2 TRBV9 CASSPYTGELFF TGTGCCAGCAGCCCCTATACCGGGGAGCTGTTTTTT
- TRBD1 16 TRBJ1-1 TRBV6-5 CASSSRDSSMNTEAFF TGTGCCAGCAGTTCCCGGGACAGCTCTATGAACACTGAAGCTTTCTTT
- - 12 TRBJ1-2 TRBV2 CASTRQTYGYTF TGTGCCAGCACGCGACAGACCTATGGCTACACCTTC
- TRBD2 14 TRBJ2-7 TRBV6-5 CASSYSGGSHEQYF TGTGCCAGCAGTTACAGCGGGGGATCCCACGAGCAGTACTTC
once - 13 TRBJ1-2 TRBV5-4 CASSFTGSYGYTF TGTGCCAGCAGCTTTACAGGGTCCTATGGCTACACCTTC
- TRBD1 15 TRBJ1-1 TRBV7-3 CASSKGDRMNTEAFF TGTGCCAGCAGCAAGGGGGACAGGATGAACACTGAAGCTTTCTTT
- TRBD1 15 TRBJ1-4 TRBV7-6 CASSLVGTGGEKLFF TGTGCCAGCAGCTTAGTGGGGACAGGGGGTGAAAAACTGTTTTTT
- - 13 TRBJ1-2 TRBV6-6 CASSPGGNYGYTF TGTGCCAGCAGTCCCGGCGGAAACTATGGCTACACCTTC